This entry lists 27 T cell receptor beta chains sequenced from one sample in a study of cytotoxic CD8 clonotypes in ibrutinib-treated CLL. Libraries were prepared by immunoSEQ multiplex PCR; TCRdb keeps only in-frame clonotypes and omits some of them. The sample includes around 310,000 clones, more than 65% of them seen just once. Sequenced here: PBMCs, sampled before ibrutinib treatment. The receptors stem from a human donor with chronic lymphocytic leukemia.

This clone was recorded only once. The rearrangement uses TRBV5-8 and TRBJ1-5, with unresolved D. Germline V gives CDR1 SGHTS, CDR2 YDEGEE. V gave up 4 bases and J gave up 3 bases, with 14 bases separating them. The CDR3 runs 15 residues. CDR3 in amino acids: CASSLDRGYNQPQHF. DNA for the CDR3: TGTGCCAGCAGCCTGGACCGGGGTTACAATCAGCCCCAGCATTTT.

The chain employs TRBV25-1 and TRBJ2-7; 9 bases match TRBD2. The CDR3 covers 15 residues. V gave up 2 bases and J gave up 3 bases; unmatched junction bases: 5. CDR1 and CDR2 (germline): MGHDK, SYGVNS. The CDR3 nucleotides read TGTGCCAGCAGTGAAGGGCTAGCGGGATTCTACGAGCAGTACTTC. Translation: CASSEGLAGFYEQYF.

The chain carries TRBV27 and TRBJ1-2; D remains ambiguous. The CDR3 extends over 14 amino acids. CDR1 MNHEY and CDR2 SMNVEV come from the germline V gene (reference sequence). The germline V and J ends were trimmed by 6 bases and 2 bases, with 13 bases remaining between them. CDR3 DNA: TGTGCCAGCAGCCCGGCGACAATGAACTATGGCTACACCTTC. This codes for CASSPATMNYGYTF.

The DNA for the CDR3 is TGTGCCAGCAGCTCAGACACCACGGACGAAAATGAGCAGTTCTTC. Its translation: CASSSDTTDENEQFF. The chain employs TRBV7-9 and TRBJ2-1; D remains ambiguous. The germline gives CDR1 SEHNR, CDR2 FQNEAQ (reference sequence). V lost 4 bases to trimming and J lost 7 bases, with 17 bases between them. This CDR3 has 15 residues.

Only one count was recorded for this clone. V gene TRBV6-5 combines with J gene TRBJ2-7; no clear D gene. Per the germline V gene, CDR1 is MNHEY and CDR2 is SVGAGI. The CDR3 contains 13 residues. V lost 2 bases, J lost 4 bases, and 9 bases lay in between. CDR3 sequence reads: CASSYGAPYEQYF. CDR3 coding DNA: TGTGCCAGCAGTTACGGAGCTCCGTACGAGCAGTACTTC.

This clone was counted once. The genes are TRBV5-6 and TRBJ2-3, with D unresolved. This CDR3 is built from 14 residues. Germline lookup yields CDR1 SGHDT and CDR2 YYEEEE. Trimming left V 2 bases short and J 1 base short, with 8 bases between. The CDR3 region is CASSLEPRTDTQYF. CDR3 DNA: TGTGCCAGCAGCTTAGAGCCCCGCACAGATACGCAGTATTTT.

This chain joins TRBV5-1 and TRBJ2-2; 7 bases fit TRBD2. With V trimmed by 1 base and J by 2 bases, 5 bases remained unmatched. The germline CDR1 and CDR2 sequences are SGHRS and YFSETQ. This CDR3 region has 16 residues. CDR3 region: CASSLLRELNTGELFF. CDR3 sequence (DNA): TGCGCCAGCAGCTTGTTGCGGGAGCTCAACACCGGGGAGCTGTTTTTT.

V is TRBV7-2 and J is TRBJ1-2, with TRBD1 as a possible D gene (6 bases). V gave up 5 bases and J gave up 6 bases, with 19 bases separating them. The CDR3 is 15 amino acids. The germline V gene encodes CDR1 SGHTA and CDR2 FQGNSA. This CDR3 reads CASSPRAKGGHGYTF. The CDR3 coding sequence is TGTGCCAGCAGCCCAAGGGCAAAAGGGGGTCATGGCTACACCTTC.

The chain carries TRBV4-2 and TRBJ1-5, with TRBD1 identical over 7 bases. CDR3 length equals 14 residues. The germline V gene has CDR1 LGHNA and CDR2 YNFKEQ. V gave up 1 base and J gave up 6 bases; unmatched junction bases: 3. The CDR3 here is CASSQGQGAQPQHF. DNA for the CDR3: TGTGCCAGCAGCCAAGGACAGGGCGCTCAGCCCCAGCATTTT.

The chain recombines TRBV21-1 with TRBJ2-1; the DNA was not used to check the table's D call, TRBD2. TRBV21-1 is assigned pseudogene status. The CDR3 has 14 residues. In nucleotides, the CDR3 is TGTGCCAGCAGAGGCCGGGGGATAAAGAATGAGCAGTTCTTC. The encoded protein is CASRGRGIKNEQFF.

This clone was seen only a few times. The CDR3 protein is CASSVDVSSYEQYF. The CDR3 DNA sequence: TGTGCCAGCAGCGTTGACGTTAGCTCCTACGAGCAGTACTTC. The chain joins TRBV9 to TRBJ2-7, with unresolved D. This CDR3 is 14 amino acids long. Trimming left V 2 bases short and J 0 bases short, with 9 bases between. Looked up from germline, CDR1 is SGDLS and CDR2 is YYNGEE.

In nucleotides, the CDR3 is TGCGCCAGCAGCAGGACAGGGGTTAGCGGGGAGCTGTTTTTT. Translation: CASSRTGVSGELFF. The rearrangement joins TRBV5-1 to TRBJ2-2, with 9 bases identical to TRBD1. The CDR3 has 14 amino acids. CDR1 and CDR2 (germline): SGHRS, YFSETQ. The junction had 5 bases not matched to a gene; V was cut back by 4 bases and J by 7 bases. Full variable domain (rest looked up from reference TRBV5-1 and TRBJ2-2): KAGVTQTPRYLIKTRGQQVTLSCSPISGHRSVSWYQQTPGQGLQFLFEYFSETQRNKGNFPGRFSGRQFSNSRSEMNVSTLELGDSALYLCASSRTGVSGELFFGEGSRLTVL.

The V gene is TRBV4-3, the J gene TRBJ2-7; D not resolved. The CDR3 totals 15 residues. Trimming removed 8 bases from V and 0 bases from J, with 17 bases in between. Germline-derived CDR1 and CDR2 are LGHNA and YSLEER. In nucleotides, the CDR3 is TGCGCCAGCTCCCTACACCCCAGAAACTCCTACGAGCAGTACTTC. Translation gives CASSLHPRNSYEQYF.

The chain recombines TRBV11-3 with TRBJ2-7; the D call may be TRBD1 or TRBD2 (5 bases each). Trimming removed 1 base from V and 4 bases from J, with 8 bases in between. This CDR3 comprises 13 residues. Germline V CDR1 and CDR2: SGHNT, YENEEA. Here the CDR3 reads CASSLGDGYEQYF. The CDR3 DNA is TGTGCCAGCAGCTTAGGGGACGGTTACGAGCAGTACTTC.

The CDR3 sequence: CASRKGSSVTEAFF. The DNA for the CDR3 is TGTGCCAGCAGAAAGGGTTCAAGTGTCACTGAAGCTTTCTTT. This chain links TRBV2 with TRBJ1-1; D not certain. V dropped 6 bases and J dropped 4 bases, with 15 bases sitting between them. From germline, CDR1 is SNHLY and CDR2 FYNNEI. The CDR3 length is 14 residues. The full variable domain, completed using reference TRBV2 and TRBJ1-1, is EPEVTQTPSHQVTQMGQEVILRCVPISNHLYFYWYRQILGQKVEFLVSFYNNEISEKSEIFDDQFSVERPDGSNFTLKIRSTKLEDSAMYFCASRKGSSVTEAFFGQGTRLTVV.

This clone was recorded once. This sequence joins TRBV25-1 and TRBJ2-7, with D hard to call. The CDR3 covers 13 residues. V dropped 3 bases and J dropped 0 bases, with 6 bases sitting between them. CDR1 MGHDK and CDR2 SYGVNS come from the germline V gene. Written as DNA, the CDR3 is TGTGCCAGCAGTGACAGGTCCTCCTACGAGCAGTACTTC. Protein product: CASSDRSSYEQYF.

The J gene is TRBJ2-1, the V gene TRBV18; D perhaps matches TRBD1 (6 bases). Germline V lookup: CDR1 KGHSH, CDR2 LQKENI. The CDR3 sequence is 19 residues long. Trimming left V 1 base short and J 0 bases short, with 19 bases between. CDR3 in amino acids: CASSPRGGETGRSYNEQFF. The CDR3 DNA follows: TGTGCCAGCTCACCACGAGGGGGAGAAACAGGGCGCTCCTACAATGAGCAGTTCTTC.

CDR3 protein: CASSRRGTNGETQYF. For the CDR3, the DNA is TGTGCCAGCAGCCGCAGGGGGACCAACGGAGAGACCCAGTACTTC. The gene calls are TRBV7-2 and TRBJ2-5; TRBD1 aligns across 7 bases. With V trimmed by 5 bases and J by 4 bases, 10 bases remained unmatched. Germline CDR1 reads SGHTA; CDR2 reads FQGNSA. The CDR3 runs 15 residues.

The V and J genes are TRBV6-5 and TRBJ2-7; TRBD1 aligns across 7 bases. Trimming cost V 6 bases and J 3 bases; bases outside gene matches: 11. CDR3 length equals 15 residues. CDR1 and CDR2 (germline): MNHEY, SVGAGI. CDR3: CASRSPGTASYEQYF. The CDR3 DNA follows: TGTGCCAGCAGAAGTCCCGGGACAGCAAGCTACGAGCAGTACTTC.

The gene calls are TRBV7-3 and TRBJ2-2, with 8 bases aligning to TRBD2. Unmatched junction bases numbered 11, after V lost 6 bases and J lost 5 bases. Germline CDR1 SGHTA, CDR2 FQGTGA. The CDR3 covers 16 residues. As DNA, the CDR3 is TGTGCCAGCAGTCCACGGGCAGCGGGAGTAACCGGGGAGCTGTTTTTT. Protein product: CASSPRAAGVTGELFF.

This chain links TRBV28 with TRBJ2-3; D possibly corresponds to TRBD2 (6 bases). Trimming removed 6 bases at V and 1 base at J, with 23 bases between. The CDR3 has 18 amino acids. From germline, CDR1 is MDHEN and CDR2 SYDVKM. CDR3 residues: CASRSSDGTHYGTDTQYF. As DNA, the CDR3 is TGTGCCAGCAGATCGTCGGACGGGACTCACTACGGCACAGATACGCAGTATTTT.

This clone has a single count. The CDR3 coding sequence is TGTGCCAGCAGCTTTCGAGGGAGCGAGCAGTACTTC. Its protein product is CASSFRGSEQYF. The chain employs TRBV7-2 and TRBJ2-7, with a possible D match to TRBD2 (5 bases). Germline CDR1 reads SGHTA; CDR2 reads FQGNSA. The ends were cut back, 3 bases at V and 6 bases at J, with 9 bases in the middle. The CDR3 sequence is 12 residues long.

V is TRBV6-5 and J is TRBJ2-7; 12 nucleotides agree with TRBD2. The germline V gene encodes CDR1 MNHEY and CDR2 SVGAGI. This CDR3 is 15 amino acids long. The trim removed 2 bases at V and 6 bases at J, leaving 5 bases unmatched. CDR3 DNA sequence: TGTGCCAGCAGTTACCATACTAGCGGGAGGCGCGAGCAGTACTTC. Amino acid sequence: CASSYHTSGRREQYF.

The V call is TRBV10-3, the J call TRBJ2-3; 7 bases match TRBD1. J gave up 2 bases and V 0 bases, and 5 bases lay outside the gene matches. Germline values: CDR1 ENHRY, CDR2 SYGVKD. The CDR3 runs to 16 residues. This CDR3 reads CAISESRQGATDTQYF. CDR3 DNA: TGTGCCATCAGTGAGTCCAGACAGGGCGCCACAGATACGCAGTATTTT.

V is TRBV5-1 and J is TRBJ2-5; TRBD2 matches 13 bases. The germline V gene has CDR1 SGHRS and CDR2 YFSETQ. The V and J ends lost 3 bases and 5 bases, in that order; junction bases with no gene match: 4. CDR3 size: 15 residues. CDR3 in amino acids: CASSYGTSGIETQYF. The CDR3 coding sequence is TGCGCCAGCAGCTACGGGACTAGCGGGATCGAGACCCAGTACTTC.

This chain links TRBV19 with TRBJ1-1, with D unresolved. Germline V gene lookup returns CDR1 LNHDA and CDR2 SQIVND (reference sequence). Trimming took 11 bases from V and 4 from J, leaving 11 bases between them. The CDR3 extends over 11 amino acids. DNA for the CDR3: TGTGCCGGTTACCGGGGCACTGAAGCTTTCTTT. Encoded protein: CAGYRGTEAFF. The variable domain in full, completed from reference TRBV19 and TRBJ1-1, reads DGGITQSPKYLFRKEGQNVTLSCEQNLNHDAMYWYRQDPGQGLRLIYYSQIVNDFQKGDIAEGYSVSREKKESFPLTVTSAQKNPTAFYLCAGYRGTEAFFGQGTRLTVV.

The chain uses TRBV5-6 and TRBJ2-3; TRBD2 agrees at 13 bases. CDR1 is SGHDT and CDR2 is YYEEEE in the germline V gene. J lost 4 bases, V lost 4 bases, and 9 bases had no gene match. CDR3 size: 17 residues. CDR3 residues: CASSPWTSGRYADTQYF. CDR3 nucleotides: TGTGCCAGCAGCCCCTGGACTAGCGGGAGATATGCAGATACGCAGTATTTT.